This TCR beta chain derives from a study of blood T cell repertoires in COVID-19. V was cut by 0 bases and J by 2 bases, with 4 bases left in between. This CDR3 is 13 amino acids long. Germline assignment: CDR1 LGHDT and CDR2 YNNKEL (reference sequence). This clone was picked up a small number of times. Produced via immunoSEQ multiplex PCR; TCRdb's table is partial and in-frame only. In the table there are a few hundred thousand clones, 82% of which are singletons. The TCR sequence derives from a woman aged 18-29 years with acute or convalescent COVID-19. Sequencing input: peripheral blood. The gene calls are TRBV3-1 (or the pseudogene TRBV3-2) and TRBJ1-1; D is unclear. CDR3 sequence reads: CASSQDSNTEAFF. CDR3 nucleotides: TGTGCCAGCAGCCAAGACTCTAACACTGAAGCTTTCTTT.